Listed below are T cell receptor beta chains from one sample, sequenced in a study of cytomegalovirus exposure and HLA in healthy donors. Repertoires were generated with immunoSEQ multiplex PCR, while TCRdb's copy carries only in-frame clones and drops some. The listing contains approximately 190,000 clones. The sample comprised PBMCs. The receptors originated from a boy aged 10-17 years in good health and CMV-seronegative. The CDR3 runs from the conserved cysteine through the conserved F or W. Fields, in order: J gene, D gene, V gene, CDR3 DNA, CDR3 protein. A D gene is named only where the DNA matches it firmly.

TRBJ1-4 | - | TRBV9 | TGTGCCAGCAGCACGGGGGGATCAACTAATGAAAAACTGTTTTTT | CASSTGGSTNEKLFF
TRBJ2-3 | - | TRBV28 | TGTGCCAGCAGCCCGAGGGCAGGGGTGGGAAATACGCAGTATTTT | CASSPRAGVGNTQYF
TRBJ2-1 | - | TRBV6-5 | TGTGCCAGCAGTATAACGGCGGGGTACAATGAGCAGTTCTTC | CASSITAGYNEQFF
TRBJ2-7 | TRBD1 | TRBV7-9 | TGTGCCAGCAGCTCCCGGGACAGGGGTCGTTGGGAGCAGTACTTC | CASSSRDRGRWEQYF
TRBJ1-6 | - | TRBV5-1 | TGCGCCAGCAGCTTGAGTAGGGAGAGGCATTCACCCCTCCACTTT | CASSLSRERHSPLHF
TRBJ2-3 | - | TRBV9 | TGTGCCAGCAGCGTAGTGCCCGGAGGGAGGGGGGATACGCAGTATTTT | CASSVVPGGRGDTQYF
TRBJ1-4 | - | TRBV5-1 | TGCGCCAGCAGCTTGGCGCGCGGAACTAATGAAAAACTGTTTTTT | CASSLARGTNEKLFF
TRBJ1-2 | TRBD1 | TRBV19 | TGTGCCAGTAGTAGTAAATACGACAGGGTTTTTGGCTACACCTTC | CASSSKYDRVFGYTF
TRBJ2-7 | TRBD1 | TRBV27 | TGTGCCAGCAGTTTTGGGACAGGGGCCTACGAGCAGTACTTC | CASSFGTGAYEQYF
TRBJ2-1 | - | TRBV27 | TGTGCCAGCAGACAGCTGGGACTCGACAATGAGCAGTTCTTC | CASRQLGLDNEQFF
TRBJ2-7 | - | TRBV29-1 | TGCAGCGTTGAAAGTTCCACGGTATCGGGGTTGCCCTACGAGCAGTACTTC | CSVESSTVSGLPYEQYF
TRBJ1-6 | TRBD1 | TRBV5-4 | TGTGCCAGCAGCTCGAGACAGGGCCCGAATTCACCCCTCCACTTT | CASSSRQGPNSPLHF
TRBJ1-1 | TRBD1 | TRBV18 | TGTGCCAGCTCACCCGACAGGGGGAACACTGAAGCTTTCTTT | CASSPDRGNTEAFF
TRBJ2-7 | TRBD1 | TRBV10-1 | TGCGCCAGCAGCTCTGGGACAGAGGATATCTACGAGCAGTACTTC | CASSSGTEDIYEQYF
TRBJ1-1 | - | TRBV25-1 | TGTGCCAGCAGTCCTCCAGGGTACACTGAAGCTTTCTTT | CASSPPGYTEAFF
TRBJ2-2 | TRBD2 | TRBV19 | TGTGCCAGTAGTATGCTAGCGGGGGGGCTGAACACCGGGGAGCTGTTTTTT | CASSMLAGGLNTGELFF
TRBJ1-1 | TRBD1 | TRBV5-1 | TGCGCCAGCAGTGACTCACAGGGGGCGGATACTGAAGCTTTCTTT | CASSDSQGADTEAFF
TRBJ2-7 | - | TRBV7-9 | TGTGCCAGCAGCCCTTCGGGGGTGGTCTCCTACGAGCAGTACTTC | CASSPSGVVSYEQYF
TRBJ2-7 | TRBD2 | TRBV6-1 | TGTGCCACCGAACTAGCGGGGGGCTCCTACGAGCAGTACTTC | CATELAGGSYEQYF
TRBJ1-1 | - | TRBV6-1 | TGTGCCACCAAAGCGAGGGAGAGTCGGAACACTGAAGCTTTCTTT | CATKARESRNTEAFF
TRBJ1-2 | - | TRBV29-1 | TGCAGCGTTGAATCCAACAAGGGAGACGGCTACACCTTC | CSVESNKGDGYTF
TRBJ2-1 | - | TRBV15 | TGTGCCACCAGCAGAGATTGGCCAGCGAGCTCCTACAATGAGCAGTTCTTC | CATSRDWPASSYNEQFF
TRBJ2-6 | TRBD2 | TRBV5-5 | TGTGCCAGCAGCTTAGGGCCATGGGAGGGCTACGTCCTGACTTTC | CASSLGPWEGYVLTF
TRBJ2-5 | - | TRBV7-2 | TGTGCCAGCAGCTTGGGGAGGAGAGAGACCCAGTACTTC | CASSLGRRETQYF
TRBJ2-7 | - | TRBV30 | TGTGCCTGGAGGCCCATCACCGGACAGCACCGCGTCTTC | CAWRPITGQHRVF
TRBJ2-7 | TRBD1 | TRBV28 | TGTGCCAGCAGCTACGGACAGGGTTACTTCTCCGAGCAGTACTTC | CASSYGQGYFSEQYF
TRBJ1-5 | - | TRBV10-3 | TGTGCCATCAGTGAGGTGGGGGGGAATCAGCCCCAGCATTTT | CAISEVGGNQPQHF
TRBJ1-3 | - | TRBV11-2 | TGTGCCAGCAGCTTAGTTACGGGGGGCTCTGGAAACACCATATATTTT | CASSLVTGGSGNTIYF
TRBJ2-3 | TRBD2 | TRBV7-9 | TGTGCCAGCAGCTTAGGGACTAGCGGGGGCACAGATACGCAGTATTTT | CASSLGTSGGTDTQYF
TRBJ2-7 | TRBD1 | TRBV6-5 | TGTGCCAGCAGTGACAGGGCTACGGAGCAGTACTTC | CASSDRATEQYF
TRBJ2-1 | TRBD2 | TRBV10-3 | TGTGCCATCAGCTATACCTCTAGCGGGGGGCTAGGATCTGGTGATGAGCAGTTCTTC | CAISYTSSGGLGSGDEQFF
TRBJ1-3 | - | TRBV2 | TGTGCCAGCAGTGATCCAGGAAACACCATATATTTT | CASSDPGNTIYF
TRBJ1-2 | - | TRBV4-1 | TGCGCCAGCAGCCAAGCCCTAGGAGGATATGGCTACACCTTC | CASSQALGGYGYTF
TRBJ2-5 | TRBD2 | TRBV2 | TGTGCCAGCACAGGGACGCTGACTAGCGGGGGAGGAGTGGAGCAGTACTTC | CASTGTLTSGGGVEQYF
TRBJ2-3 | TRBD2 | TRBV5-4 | TGTGCCAGCAGCCCGACGGTAGCGGGGGGGCTGACAGATACGCAGTATTTT | CASSPTVAGGLTDTQYF
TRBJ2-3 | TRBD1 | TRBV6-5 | TGTGCCAGCCGGTCGCAGGGGGCTTCAGATACGCAGTATTTT | CASRSQGASDTQYF
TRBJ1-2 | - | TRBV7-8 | TGTGCCAGCAGCTTAGTGAGTTCTAACTATGGCTACACCTTC | CASSLVSSNYGYTF
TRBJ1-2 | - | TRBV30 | TGTGCCTGGTCGTCAACCGGGGTGCGAGGCTACACCTTC | CAWSSTGVRGYTF
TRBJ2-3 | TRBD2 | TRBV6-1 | TGTGCCAGCGCCCGGACTAGCGGAGGCACAGATACGCAGTATTTT | CASARTSGGTDTQYF
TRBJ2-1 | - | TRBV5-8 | TGTGCCAGCAGCTTGCAAGGGGGCAATGAGCAGTTCTTC | CASSLQGGNEQFF
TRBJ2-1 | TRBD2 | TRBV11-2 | TGTGCCAGCAGCTTAGTGCGGGGGAACTACAATGAGCAGTTCTTC | CASSLVRGNYNEQFF
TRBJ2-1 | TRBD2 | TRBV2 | TGTGCCAGCAGTGTGGGGGGGTCCTACAATGAGCAGTTCTTC | CASSVGGSYNEQFF
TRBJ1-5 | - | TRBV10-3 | TGTGCCATCAGTGATAGCGGGTTGGGGGCCAATCAGCCCCAGCATTTT | CAISDSGLGANQPQHF
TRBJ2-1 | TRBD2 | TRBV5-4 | TGTGCCAGCAGCACCGGGGGGGCCTACAATGAGCAGTTCTTC | CASSTGGAYNEQFF
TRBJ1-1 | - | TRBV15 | TGTGCCACCAGCTTCTCGGGTGCCACTGAAGCTTTCTTT | CATSFSGATEAFF
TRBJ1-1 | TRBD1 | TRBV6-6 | TGTGCCAGCAGTCTTTCAGGGGGCGTAGGGACTGAAGCTTTCTTT | CASSLSGGVGTEAFF
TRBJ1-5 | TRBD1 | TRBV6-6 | TGTGCCAGCAGCCCCCGACAGGGGGAGAGCAATCAGCCCCAGCATTTT | CASSPRQGESNQPQHF
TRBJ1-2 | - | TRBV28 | TGTGCCAGCATAGAAACAGGGTTTAACTATGGCTACACCTTC | CASIETGFNYGYTF
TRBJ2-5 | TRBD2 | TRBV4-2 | TGTGCCAGCAGCCAAGATTTGCCCCTGGTAGCGGGGGACCAAGAGACCCAGTACTTC | CASSQDLPLVAGDQETQYF
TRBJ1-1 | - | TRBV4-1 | TGCGCCAGCAGCCATTGGACAGAAAACACTGAAGCTTTCTTT | CASSHWTENTEAFF
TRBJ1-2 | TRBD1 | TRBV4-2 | TGTGCCAGCAGCCACGGACAGGGGTACGGCTACACCTTC | CASSHGQGYGYTF
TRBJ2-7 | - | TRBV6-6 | TGTGCCAGCAGTAAGGACATCCCGAGCTCCTACGAGCAGTACTTC | CASSKDIPSSYEQYF
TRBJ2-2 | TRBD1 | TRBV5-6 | TGTGCCAGCGGACAGGGGGCAGCGAACACCGGGGAGCTGTTTTTT | CASGQGAANTGELFF
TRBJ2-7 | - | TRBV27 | TGTGCCAGCAGATCAACAGGATTCACCTACGAGCAGTACTTC | CASRSTGFTYEQYF
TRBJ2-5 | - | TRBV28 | TGTGCCAGCACCCAGGCACCAGAGACCCAGTACTTC | CASTQAPETQYF
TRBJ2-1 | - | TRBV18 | TGTGCCAGCTCATTAACAGGGAACTCCTACAATGAGCAGTTCTTC | CASSLTGNSYNEQFF
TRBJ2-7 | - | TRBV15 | TGTGCCACCAGCAGAGATCGGGGACACGCCTACGAGCAGTACTTC | CATSRDRGHAYEQYF
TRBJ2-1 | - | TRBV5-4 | TGTGCCAGCAGCTTGGGGACAGAAGAGCCGTTCTTC | CASSLGTEEPFF
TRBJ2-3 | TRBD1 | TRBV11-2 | TGTGCCAGCAGCCCCTGGACAGGGGGCAAAGATACGCAGTATTTT | CASSPWTGGKDTQYF